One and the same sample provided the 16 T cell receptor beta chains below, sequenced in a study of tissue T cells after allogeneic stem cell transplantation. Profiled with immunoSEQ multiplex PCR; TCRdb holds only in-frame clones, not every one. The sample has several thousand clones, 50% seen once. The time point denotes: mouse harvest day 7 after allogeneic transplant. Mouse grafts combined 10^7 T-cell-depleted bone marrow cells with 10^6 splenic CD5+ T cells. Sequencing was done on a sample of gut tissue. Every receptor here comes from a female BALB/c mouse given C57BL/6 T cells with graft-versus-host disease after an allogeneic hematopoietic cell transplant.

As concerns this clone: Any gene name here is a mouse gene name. Partial CDR3 DNA: TGTGCCAGCAGTTTAGCGCGACTGGGGGGGAGTGCTGAGCAGTTC. Protein sequence: CASSLARLGGSAEQF. The full CDR3 reads CASSLARLGGSAEQFF. The chain recombines TRBV15 with TRBJ2-1; 11 bases align to TRBD2. The read terminates 1 residue before the CDR3 end, so the remaining end is supplied by the germline J gene. V lost 0 bases and J lost 6; bases outside the gene matches: 4. This CDR3 has 16 residues. Germline CDR1 reads SGHND; CDR2 reads FRSKSL.

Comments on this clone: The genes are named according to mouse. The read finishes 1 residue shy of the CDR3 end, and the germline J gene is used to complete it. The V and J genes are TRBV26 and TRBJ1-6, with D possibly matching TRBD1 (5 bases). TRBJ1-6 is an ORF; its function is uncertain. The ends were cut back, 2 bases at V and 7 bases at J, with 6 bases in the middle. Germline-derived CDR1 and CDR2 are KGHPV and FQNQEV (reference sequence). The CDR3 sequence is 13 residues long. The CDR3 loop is CASSLEGNSPLYF. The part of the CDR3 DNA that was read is TGTGCCAGCAGTCTGGAGGGGAATTCGCCCCTCTAC.

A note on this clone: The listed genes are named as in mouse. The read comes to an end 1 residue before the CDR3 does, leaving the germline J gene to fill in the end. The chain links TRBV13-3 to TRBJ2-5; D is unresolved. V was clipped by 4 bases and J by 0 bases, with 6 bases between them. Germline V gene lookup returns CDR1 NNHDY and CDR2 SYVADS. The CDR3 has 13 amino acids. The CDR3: CASSPRNQDTQYF. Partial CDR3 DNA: TGTGCCAGCAGTCCCCGTAACCAAGACACCCAGTAC.

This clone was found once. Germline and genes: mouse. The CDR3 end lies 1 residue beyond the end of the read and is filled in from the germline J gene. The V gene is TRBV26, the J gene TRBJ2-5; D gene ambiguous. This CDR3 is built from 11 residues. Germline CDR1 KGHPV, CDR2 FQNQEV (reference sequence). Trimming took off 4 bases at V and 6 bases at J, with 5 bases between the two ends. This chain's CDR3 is CASSRKDTQYF. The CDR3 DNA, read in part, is TGTGCCAGCAGTCGCAAGGACACCCAGTAC.

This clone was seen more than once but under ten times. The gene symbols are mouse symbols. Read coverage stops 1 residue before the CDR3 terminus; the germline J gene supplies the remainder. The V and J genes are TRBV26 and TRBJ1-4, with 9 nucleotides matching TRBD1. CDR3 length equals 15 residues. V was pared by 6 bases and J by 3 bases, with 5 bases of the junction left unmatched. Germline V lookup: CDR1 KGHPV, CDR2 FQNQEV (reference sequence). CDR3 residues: CASSRGTGTNERLFF. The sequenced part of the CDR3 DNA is TGTGCCAGCAGCCGCGGGACAGGGACCAACGAAAGATTATTT.

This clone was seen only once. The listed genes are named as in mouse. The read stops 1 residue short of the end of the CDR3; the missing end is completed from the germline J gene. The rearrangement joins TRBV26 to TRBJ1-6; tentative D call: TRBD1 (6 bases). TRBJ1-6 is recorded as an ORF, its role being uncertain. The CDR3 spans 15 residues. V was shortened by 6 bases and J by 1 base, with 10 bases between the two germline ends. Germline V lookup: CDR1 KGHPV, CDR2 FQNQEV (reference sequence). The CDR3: CASSPGQSYNSPLYF. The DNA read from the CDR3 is TGTGCCAGCAGCCCGGGACAATCCTATAATTCGCCCCTCTAC.

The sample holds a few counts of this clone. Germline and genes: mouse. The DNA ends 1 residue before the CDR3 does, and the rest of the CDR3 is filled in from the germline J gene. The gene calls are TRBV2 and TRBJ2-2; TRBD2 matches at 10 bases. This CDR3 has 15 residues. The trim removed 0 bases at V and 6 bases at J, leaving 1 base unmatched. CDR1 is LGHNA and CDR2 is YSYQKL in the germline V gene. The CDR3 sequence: CASSQETGGPGQLYF. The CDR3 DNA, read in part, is TGTGCCAGCAGCCAAGAGACTGGGGGGCCCGGGCAGCTCTAC.

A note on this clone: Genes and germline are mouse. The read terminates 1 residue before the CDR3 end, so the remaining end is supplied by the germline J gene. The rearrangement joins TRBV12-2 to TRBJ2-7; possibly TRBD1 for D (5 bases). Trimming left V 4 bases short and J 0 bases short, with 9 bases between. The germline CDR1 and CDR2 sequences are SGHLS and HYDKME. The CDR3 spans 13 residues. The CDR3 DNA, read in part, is TGTGCCAGCTCCCGTGACAGCTCCTATGAACAGTAC. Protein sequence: CASSRDSSYEQY. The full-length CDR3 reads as CASSRDSSYEQYF.

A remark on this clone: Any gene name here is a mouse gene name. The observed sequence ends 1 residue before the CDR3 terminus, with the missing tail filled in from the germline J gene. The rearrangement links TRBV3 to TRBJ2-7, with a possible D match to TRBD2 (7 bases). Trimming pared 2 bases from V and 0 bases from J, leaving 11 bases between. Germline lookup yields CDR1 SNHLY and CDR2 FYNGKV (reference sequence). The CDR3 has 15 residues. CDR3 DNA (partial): TGTGCCAGCAGCTTAAGGGGGGGGAGCTCCTATGAACAGTAC. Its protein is CASSLRGGSSYEQY. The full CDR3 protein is CASSLRGGSSYEQYF.

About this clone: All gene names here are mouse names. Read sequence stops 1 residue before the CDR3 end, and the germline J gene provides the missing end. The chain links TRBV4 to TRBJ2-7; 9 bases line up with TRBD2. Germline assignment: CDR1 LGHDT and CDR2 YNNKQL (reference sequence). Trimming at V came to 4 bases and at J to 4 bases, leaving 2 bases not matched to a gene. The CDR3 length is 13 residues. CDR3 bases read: TGTGCCAGCAGCTCGACTGGGGGTTATGAACAGTAC. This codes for CASSSTGGYEQY. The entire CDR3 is CASSSTGGYEQYF.

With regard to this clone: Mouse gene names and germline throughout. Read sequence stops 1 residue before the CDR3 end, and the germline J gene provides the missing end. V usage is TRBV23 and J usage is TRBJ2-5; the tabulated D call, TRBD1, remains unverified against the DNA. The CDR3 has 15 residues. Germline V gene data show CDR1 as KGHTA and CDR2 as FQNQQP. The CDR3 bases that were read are TGCCCCAGCAGTCAATCTAGGGGACAGGGAGACACCCAGTAC. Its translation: CPSSQSRGQGDTQY. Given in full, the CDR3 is CPSSQSRGQGDTQYF.

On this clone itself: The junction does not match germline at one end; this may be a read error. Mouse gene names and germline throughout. CDR3 residues: CACSQRRAAEQFF. The sequenced CDR3 bases are TGTGCCTGCAGTCAGCGCAGGGCCGCTGAGCAGTTC. The chain combines TRBV31 with TRBJ2-1, with D tentatively TRBD1 (5 bases). The missing CDR3 end, 1 residue past where the read stops, is filled in from the germline J gene. This CDR3 has 13 residues. CDR1 is GKSSPN, CDR2 SITVG, per germline.

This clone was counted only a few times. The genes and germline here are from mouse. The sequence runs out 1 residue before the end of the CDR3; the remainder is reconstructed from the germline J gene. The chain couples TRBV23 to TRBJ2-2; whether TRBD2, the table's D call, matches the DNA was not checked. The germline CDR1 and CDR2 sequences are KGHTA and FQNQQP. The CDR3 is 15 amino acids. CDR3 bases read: TGCTCCAGCAGTTATGACTGGGGCCACACCGGGCAGCTCTAC. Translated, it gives CSSSYDWGHTGQLY. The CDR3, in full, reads CSSSYDWGHTGQLYF.

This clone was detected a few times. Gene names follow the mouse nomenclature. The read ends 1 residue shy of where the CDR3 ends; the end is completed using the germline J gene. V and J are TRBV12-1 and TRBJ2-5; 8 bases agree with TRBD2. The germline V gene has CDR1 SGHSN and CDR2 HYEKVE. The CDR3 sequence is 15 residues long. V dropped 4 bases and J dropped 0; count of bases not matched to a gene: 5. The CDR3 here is CASSQLGVNQDTQYF. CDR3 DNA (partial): TGTGCCAGCTCCCAACTGGGGGTTAACCAAGACACCCAGTAC.

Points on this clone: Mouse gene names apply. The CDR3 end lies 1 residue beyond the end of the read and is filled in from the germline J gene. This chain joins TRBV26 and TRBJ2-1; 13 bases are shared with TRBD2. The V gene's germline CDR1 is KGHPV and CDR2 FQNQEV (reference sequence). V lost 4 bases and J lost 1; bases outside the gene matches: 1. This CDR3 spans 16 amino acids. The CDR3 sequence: CASSRDWGGNYAEQFF. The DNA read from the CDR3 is TGTGCCAGCAGTCGGGACTGGGGGGGGAACTATGCTGAGCAGTTC.

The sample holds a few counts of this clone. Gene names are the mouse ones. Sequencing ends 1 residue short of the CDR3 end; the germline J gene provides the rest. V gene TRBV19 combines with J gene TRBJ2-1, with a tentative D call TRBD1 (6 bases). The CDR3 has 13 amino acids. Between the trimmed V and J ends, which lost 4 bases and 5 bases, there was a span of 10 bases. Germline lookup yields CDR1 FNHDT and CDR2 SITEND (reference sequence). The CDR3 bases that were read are TGTGCCAGCAGTGCTAACAGGGATGCTGAGCAGTTC. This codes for CASSANRDAEQF. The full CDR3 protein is CASSANRDAEQFF.